What follows are 24 T cell receptor beta chains derived from one specimen sequenced in a study of tumor and adjacent non-tumor tissue in lung cancer. A modified ARM-PCR protocol with three rounds of nested PCR amplified TCRbeta. TCRdb re-called the multiplex PCR reads with MiXCR, one entry per CDR3 protein. The sample carries 120,000 or so distinct CDR3 sequences, around three fifths recorded once. The template was RNA from unsorted bulk tissue. The material sequenced was lung tumor tissue. The receptors here all came from a man aged 25-45 years with non-small cell lung cancer.

On this clonotype: Germline is not matched at one junction end, which may reflect a read error. The V gene is TRBV6-5, the J gene TRBJ2-2; possible D gene TRBD2, 5 bases. The CDR3 is 14 amino acids. Germline V gives CDR1 MNHEY, CDR2 SVGAGI. In nucleotides, the CDR3 is TGTGTCAGCGGTTACGGTGCGAACACTGGGGAGCTGTTTTTT. Residues: CVSGYGANTGELFF.

This clonotype was detected a few times. This sequence joins TRBV20-1 and TRBJ2-3; TRBD1 matches 8 bases. The CDR3 is made up of 15 amino acids. Per the germline V gene, CDR1 is DFQATT and CDR2 is SNEGSKA (reference sequence). After removal of 5 bases from V and 3 bases from J, the junction contained 10 bases not matched to a gene. Here the CDR3 reads CSALQRTGITDTQYF. The CDR3 coding sequence is TGCAGTGCTCTCCAGAGGACAGGGATAACAGATACGCAGTATTTT.

Remarks on this clonotype: The junction differs from germline at one of its ends, possibly a read error. The chain uses TRBV5-4 and TRBJ2-5, with a tentative D call TRBD1 (6 bases). CDR1 is SGHNT, CDR2 YYREEE, per germline (reference sequence). The CDR3 extends over 13 amino acids. The CDR3 DNA reads as TGTGCCAGCCGTTTACAGGGCCAAGAGACCCATTACTTC. Its translation: CASRLQGQETHYF.

The chain has TRBV10-3 and TRBJ1-1; 9 positions match TRBD1. The germline CDR1 and CDR2 sequences are ENHRY and SYGVKD. V trimming: 3 bases; J trimming: 1 base; junction bases outside the gene matches: 0. The CDR3 consists of 14 residues. The CDR3 DNA sequence: TGTGCCATCAGTGAACAGGGGGCGAACACTGAAGCTTTCTTT. Its protein is CAISEQGANTEAFF.

This clonotype was recorded a few times. The chain employs TRBV5-4 and TRBJ2-1; D might be TRBD2 (6 bases). CDR3 size: 14 residues. CDR1 and CDR2 from the germline V gene are SGHNT and YYREEE (reference sequence). Trimming stripped 0 bases from V and 2 bases from J, with 6 bases between. The CDR3 nucleotides are TGTGCCAGCAGCTTGGGCGGGGCCTACAATGAGCAGTTCTTC. Its translation: CASSLGGAYNEQFF.

In regard to this clonotype: The junction does not match germline at one end; this may be a read error. This rearrangement joins TRBV11-2 to TRBJ1-6, with D tentatively TRBD1 (5 bases). CDR3 length: 15 amino acids. Germline V gene lookup returns CDR1 SGHAT and CDR2 FQNNGV. This chain's CDR3 is CASRLVGDSYLPLHF. The CDR3 DNA reads TGTGCTAGCAGATTAGTAGGCGACAGCTATTTACCCCTCCACTTT.

Concerning this clonotype itself: Since a much larger clone is just one base distant, this may be a read error. As the CDR3 is not closed by the conserved phenylalanine or tryptophan, this likely results from a read error. The chain couples TRBV28 to TRBJ2-7; D is unresolved. CDR3 length equals 11 residues. V was clipped by 4 bases and J by 4 bases, with 5 bases between them. In germline, CDR1 is MDHEN, CDR2 SYDVKM. This chain's CDR3 is CASSSGYEQYS. DNA for the CDR3: TGTGCCAGCAGTTCCGGATACGAGCAGTACTCC.

This chain connects TRBV7-9 to TRBJ2-5; D is unclear. Germline assignment: CDR1 SEHNR and CDR2 FQNEAQ (reference sequence). The CDR3 is made up of 13 amino acids. V was trimmed by 3 bases and J by 5 bases, leaving 10 bases between them. In DNA form, the CDR3 reads TGTGCCAGCAGCTTTTGGGAAGATGAGACCCAGTACTTC. This translates into CASSFWEDETQYF. The entire variable domain, with the rest obtained from reference TRBV7-9 and TRBJ2-5, is as follows: DTGVSQNPRHKITKRGQNVTFRCDPISEHNRLYWYRQTLGQGPEFLTYFQNEAQLEKSRLLSDRFSAERPKGSFSTLEIQRTEQGDSAMYLCASSFWEDETQYFGPGTRLLVL.

The chain links TRBV20-1 to TRBJ2-1; 10 bases align to TRBD2. Germline CDR1 reads DFQATT; CDR2 reads SNEGSKA (reference sequence). The CDR3 contains 15 residues. The trim removed 8 bases at V and 15 bases at J, leaving 22 bases unmatched. The CDR3 region has the DNA TGCAGTACCCTGACCGGGACTAGCGTTCTCCATGTGCTGTTCTTC. Its translation: CSTLTGTSVLHVLFF.

Of note for this clonotype: A much larger clone differs from this one at a single base, so this may be a read error. Since no conserved phenylalanine or tryptophan closes the CDR3, a read error is the likely cause. The chain uses TRBV12-3 or TRBV12-4 and TRBJ1-6; D is perhaps TRBD1 (6 bases). Trimming took off 3 bases at V and 7 bases at J, with 10 bases between the two ends. The CDR3 covers 14 residues. The CDR3 DNA follows: TGTGCCAGCAGTTTGTGGGGGCGCAATTCACCCCTCCACGTT. Amino acid sequence: CASSLWGRNSPLHV.

Concerning this clonotype: Relative to the germline gene, one junction end is altered; a read error may explain this. The chain uses TRBV28 and TRBJ2-7; 7 bases match TRBD1. This CDR3 is built from 13 residues. Germline V gene sequence: CDR1 MDHEN, CDR2 SYDVKM. The CDR3 spells CPSSVQRGPEQYF. CDR3 DNA sequence: TGTCCCAGCAGTGTCCAAAGGGGGCCCGAGCAGTACTTC.

This clonotype occurred many times. The chain couples TRBV29-1 to TRBJ1-1, with 8 bases identical to TRBD1. V shed 6 bases, J shed 4 bases, and the junction held 4 bases outside the gene matches. Germline V lookup: CDR1 SQVTM, CDR2 ANQGSEA. The CDR3 length is 12 residues. CDR3 DNA: TGCAGCGTCGTCGGGACAGGCACTGAAGCTTTCTTT. As protein: CSVVGTGTEAFF.

The CDR3 protein is CASSQAPVGSQPQHF. Here the CDR3 DNA reads TGCGCCAGCAGCCAAGCTCCAGTCGGCAGTCAGCCCCAGCATTTT. The genes are TRBV4-3 and TRBJ1-5; no clear D. Germline V CDR1 and CDR2: LGHNA, YSLEER. The CDR3 has 15 residues. V lost 1 base to trimming and J lost 6 bases, with 13 bases between them.

Remarks on this clonotype: One end of the junction fails to match germline, which may point to a read error. The chain uses TRBV12-3 or TRBV12-4 and TRBJ1-2; D is unclear. The CDR3 sequence is 13 residues long. The CDR3 protein is CACSLTKSLGYTF. The CDR3, as DNA: TGTGCCTGCAGTTTAACAAAGTCCCTTGGCTACACCTTC.

About this clonotype itself: The junction shows a germline mismatch at one end, possibly a read error. The chain employs TRBV6-1 and TRBJ2-7, with D unresolved. CDR3 length: 13 residues. The germline V gene encodes CDR1 MNHNS and CDR2 SASEGT. The CDR3 DNA sequence: TGTGCCAGCAGTGATCGACAACCCTACGAGCAGTATTTC. This gives the protein CASSDRQPYEQYF.

This chain connects TRBV12-3 or TRBV12-4 to TRBJ1-3; no clear D. The CDR3 runs 13 residues. Trimming took off 9 bases at V and 0 bases at J, with 9 bases between the two ends. The CDR3 reads CARSLDSGNTIYF. CDR3 bases: TGTGCCAGATCACTCGACTCTGGAAACACCATATATTTT.

This clonotype was seen repeatedly, ten times or more. J is TRBJ1-6 and V is TRBV12-3 or TRBV12-4; no firm D call. The CDR3 runs to 14 residues. Trimming stripped 0 bases from V and 7 bases from J, with 7 bases between. CDR3 in DNA: TGTGCCAGCAGTTTAGCAGGGCGAAATTCACCCCTCCACTTT. It yields the protein CASSLAGRNSPLHF.

A remark on this clonotype: At one boundary the junction diverges from the germline segment, which might be a read error. The chain links TRBV20-1 to TRBJ2-3; the match to TRBD2 covers 10 bases. From germline, CDR1 is DFQATT and CDR2 SNEGSKA (reference sequence). The CDR3 is 16 amino acids. The CDR3 region is CRATGGLAGVRREQYF. The CDR3 DNA is TGCAGAGCTACAGGGGGTCTAGCGGGGGTCCGGAGGGAGCAGTATTTT.

This clonotype was picked up one time. A read error is possible here, since a much larger clone lies one base away. The gene calls are TRBV10-2 and TRBJ2-3; D uncertain. The V end lost 4 bases, the J end lost 11 bases, and 10 bases lay between the germline ends. CDR3 length: 11 residues. Germline V gene sequence: CDR1 WSHSY, CDR2 SAAADI. The CDR3: CASSAVGMQYF. CDR3 in DNA: TGCGCCAGCAGTGCAGTAGGTATGCAGTATTTT.

Turning to this clonotype: Its ends do not fully match the called genes, so a read error is possible. This sequence joins TRBV20-1 and TRBJ2-7; D might be TRBD2 (7 bases). The CDR3 is 13 residues long. Germline CDR1 reads DFQATT; CDR2 reads SNEGSKA (reference sequence). The CDR3 protein is CSAKTQGLYEQNF. CDR3 nucleotides: TGCAGTGCCAAGACACAGGGACTATACGAGCAGAACTTC.

This clonotype has only one observation. The CDR3 carries no conserved terminal phenylalanine or tryptophan, so it likely arises from a read error. The chain is built from TRBV20-1 and TRBJ2-1, with TRBD2 matching over 11 bases. CDR3 length: 13 residues. Germline values: CDR1 DFQATT, CDR2 SNEGSKA (reference sequence). The CDR3 DNA is TGCAGTGGTCCTAGCGGGGGGTTAAATGAACAGTTCTTG. Protein sequence: CSGPSGGLNEQFL.

V gene TRBV14 combines with J gene TRBJ1-2; 8 nucleotides align to TRBD1. The germline V gene has CDR1 SGHDN and CDR2 FVKESK. CDR3 length equals 15 residues. V was clipped by 4 bases and J by 7 bases; unmatched bases: 11. CDR3 residues: CASSLQPGTGSGYTF. As DNA, the CDR3 is TGTGCCAGCAGCCTACAACCCGGGACAGGATCTGGCTACACCTTC.

Worth noting for this clonotype: The junction departs from germline at one end; a sequencing error may be responsible. V gene TRBV15 combines with J gene TRBJ2-7, with D perhaps assigned TRBD1 or TRBD2 (6 bases each). The CDR3 sequence is 14 residues long. In germline, CDR1 is LNHNV, CDR2 YYDKDF (reference sequence). DNA for the CDR3: TGTGCCATCAGCAGGGAGGACAGCCCCTACGAGCAGTACTTC. Translation: CAISREDSPYEQYF.

The chain has TRBV6-6 and TRBJ1-5; TRBD1 aligns across 8 bases. The CDR3 has 13 residues. V shed 7 bases, J shed 6 bases, and the junction held 5 bases outside the gene matches. Looked up from germline, CDR1 is MNHNY and CDR2 is SVGAGI (reference sequence). The CDR3 loop is CASNQGAGQPQHF. As DNA, the CDR3 is TGTGCCAGCAACCAGGGGGCGGGTCAGCCCCAGCATTTT.